The 30 T cell receptor beta chains in this list originate from one sample, sequenced in a study of T cell responses to AZD1222 COVID-19 vaccine. The data were produced by immunoSEQ multiplex PCR, yet TCRdb's version contains in-frame clones alone and is incomplete. The table includes around 95,000 clones, 92% detected once. Sequences were derived from peripheral blood, sampled on day 0 of AZD1222 vaccination. Every receptor here comes from an adult in good health.

The rearrangement uses TRBV6-5 and TRBJ2-7; 8 positions agree with TRBD1. Per the germline V gene, CDR1 is MNHEY and CDR2 is SVGAGI. V lost 6 bases to trimming and J lost 3 bases; unmatched junction nucleotides: 7. CDR3 length: 14 residues. For the CDR3, the DNA is TGTGCCAGCAGCAAAACCGGACAGGGCTACGAGCAGTACTTC. This codes for CASSKTGQGYEQYF.

V is TRBV3-1 (or the pseudogene TRBV3-2) and J is TRBJ1-1; maybe TRBD1 (6 bases). V lost 4 bases, J lost 4 bases, and 10 bases lay in between. The length of the CDR3 is 13 residues. Germline lookup yields CDR1 LGHDT and CDR2 YNNKEL (reference sequence). Written as DNA, the CDR3 is TGTGCCAGCAGCCTCGGGGGGGCCACTGAAGCTTTCTTT. Translated: CASSLGGATEAFF.

The chain combines TRBV27 with TRBJ1-2; TRBD1 matches at 8 bases. CDR1 and CDR2 from the germline V gene are MNHEY and SMNVEV (reference sequence). The CDR3 totals 16 residues. V shed 4 bases and J 7 bases; nucleotides not matched to a gene: 14. The CDR3 loop is CASSSLSTDREGGYTF. The CDR3 DNA follows: TGTGCCAGCAGTTCCTTGTCGACGGACAGGGAGGGTGGCTACACCTTC.

This sequence joins TRBV28 and TRBJ1-5, with D perhaps TRBD1 (5 bases). This CDR3 region has 12 residues. V dropped 10 bases and J dropped 7 bases, with 14 bases sitting between them. Germline CDR1 is MDHEN and CDR2 is SYDVKM. CDR3 residues: CATSGGGQPQHF. The CDR3 nucleotides read TGTGCCACCAGCGGGGGGGGGCAGCCCCAGCATTTT.

The rearrangement uses TRBV7-2 and TRBJ2-5; no firm D call. The ends were cut back, 6 bases at V and 4 bases at J, with 6 bases in the middle. This CDR3 comprises 11 residues. Germline V lookup: CDR1 SGHTA, CDR2 FQGNSA. This CDR3 reads CASREAETQYF. CDR3 nucleotides: TGTGCCAGCAGAGAAGCAGAGACCCAGTACTTC.

The chain combines TRBV28 with TRBJ2-7; tentatively, D is TRBD1 (7 bases). This CDR3 is 15 amino acids long. Germline V lookup: CDR1 MDHEN, CDR2 SYDVKM. Trimming took off 9 bases at V and 4 bases at J, with 22 bases between the two ends. The CDR3 coding sequence is TGTGCCAGGCGAGGGGAGGACAGGTTGTATTACGAGCAGTACTTC. This codes for CARRGEDRLYYEQYF.

The chain combines TRBV7-9 with TRBJ1-4, with unresolved D. Germline CDR1 reads SEHNR; CDR2 reads FQNEAQ (reference sequence). The CDR3 has 16 amino acids. Trimming stripped 5 bases from V and 7 bases from J, with 20 bases between. The CDR3 here is CASSGTIHGASEKLFF. The CDR3 region has the DNA TGTGCCAGCAGCGGCACGATTCACGGCGCAAGTGAAAAACTGTTTTTT.

The chain has TRBV7-9 and TRBJ1-1; D is perhaps TRBD1 (6 bases). The germline V gene has CDR1 SEHNR and CDR2 FQNEAQ (reference sequence). The V end was cut by 5 bases, the J end by 1 base, with 8 bases between. The CDR3 length is 13 residues. The CDR3 nucleotides are TGTGCCAGCAGCGAACAGGGGAACACTGAAGCTTTCTTT. As protein: CASSEQGNTEAFF.

This chain connects TRBV6-4 to TRBJ2-7; D is uncertain. Trimming cost V 3 bases and J 0 bases, with 6 bases left between them. The CDR3 loop spans 13 amino acids. The V gene's germline CDR1 is MRHNA and CDR2 SNTAGT. The CDR3 here is CASSEEISYEQYF. The CDR3 DNA is TGTGCCAGCAGTGAGGAAATCTCCTACGAGCAGTACTTC.

The chain carries TRBV5-4 and TRBJ1-2; 11 nucleotides match TRBD1. The V gene end was trimmed by 4 bases and the J gene end by 8 bases; junction bases not matched to a gene: 10. Germline values: CDR1 SGHNT, CDR2 YYREEE (reference sequence). The CDR3 runs to 15 residues. The CDR3 protein is CASSPGQGETRGYTF. The CDR3 DNA is TGTGCCAGCAGCCCGGGACAGGGGGAAACGAGAGGCTACACCTTC.

The chain couples TRBV5-1 to TRBJ2-6; D call uncertain. Trimming cost V 2 bases and J 3 bases, with 9 bases left between them. This CDR3 comprises 15 residues. The germline V gene has CDR1 SGHRS and CDR2 YFSETQ. The chain's CDR3 is CASSFPNVGANVLTF. The CDR3 DNA reads TGCGCCAGCAGCTTCCCTAACGTTGGGGCCAACGTCCTGACTTTC.

This CDR3 reads CASSFFETGGRTDTQYF. In DNA, the CDR3 is TGTGCCAGCAGCTTTTTTGAGACAGGGGGCCGCACAGATACGCAGTATTTT. The rearrangement links TRBV5-6 to TRBJ2-3; 10 bases line up with TRBD1. In germline, CDR1 is SGHDT, CDR2 YYEEEE. This CDR3 contains 17 residues. The V segment lost 2 bases and the J segment 1 base; nucleotides outside the gene matches: 7.

The gene calls are TRBV3-1 (or the pseudogene TRBV3-2) and TRBJ2-1; D not certain. Germline lookup yields CDR1 LGHDT and CDR2 YNNKEL (reference sequence). The CDR3 is 15 residues long. V was trimmed by 2 bases and J by 3 bases, leaving 11 bases between them. The CDR3 sequence is CASSQRQQLYNEQFF. CDR3 nucleotides: TGTGCCAGCAGCCAAAGGCAACAGCTCTACAATGAGCAGTTCTTC.

V usage is TRBV27 and J usage is TRBJ2-2; 8 positions agree with TRBD2. Trimming cost V 5 bases and J 6 bases; bases outside gene matches: 11. Germline assignment: CDR1 MNHEY and CDR2 SMNVEV (reference sequence). The CDR3 is 16 residues long. CDR3 region: CASSLTSGRIAGELFF. The CDR3 DNA reads as TGTGCCAGCAGTCTCACTAGCGGACGAATTGCCGGGGAGCTGTTTTTT.

The V and J genes are TRBV7-2 and TRBJ1-1; D call uncertain. Germline V gives CDR1 SGHTA, CDR2 FQGNSA. This CDR3 spans 14 amino acids. Trimming removed 0 bases at V and 4 bases at J, with 9 bases between. The CDR3: CASSLALDGTEAFF. The CDR3 DNA follows: TGTGCCAGCAGCTTAGCGCTGGACGGCACTGAAGCTTTCTTT.

This clone was counted between two and nine times. The chain has TRBV29-1 and TRBJ1-4, with unresolved D. This CDR3 region has 14 residues. CDR1 is SQVTM, CDR2 ANQGSEA, per germline. With 3 bases removed from V and 8 bases from J, the gap between germline ends came to 16 bases. CDR3 DNA sequence: TGCAGCGTTGACTTGGACCAAGAACCAGAAAAACTGTTTTTT. Translated: CSVDLDQEPEKLFF.

The chain has TRBV7-3 and TRBJ1-1, with D perhaps TRBD1 (5 bases). The V and J ends lost 4 bases and 4 bases respectively, with 10 bases between them. The germline CDR1 and CDR2 sequences are SGHTA and FQGTGA. The length of the CDR3 is 13 residues. The CDR3, as DNA: TGTGCCAGCAGCTGGACCACAGGCACTGAAGCTTTCTTT. Amino acids: CASSWTTGTEAFF.

The CDR3 DNA is TGTGCCAGCAGTTGGGGTGTCTCTTCTAACTATGGCTACACCTTC. It yields the protein CASSWGVSSNYGYTF. This chain connects TRBV6-6 to TRBJ1-2, with D uncertain. Germline CDR1 is MNHNY and CDR2 is SVGAGI (reference sequence). The V end lost 4 bases, the J end lost 0 bases, and 12 bases lay between the germline ends. The CDR3 covers 15 residues.

The DNA of the CDR3 is TGTGCCAGTGGGCGGGCCGGGACTAGCGGGATTCCTGAGCAGTTCTTC. It specifies CASGRAGTSGIPEQFF. V is TRBV19 and J is TRBJ2-1; 13 bases are a match to TRBD2. The CDR3 length is 16 residues. Germline assignment: CDR1 LNHDA and CDR2 SQIVND (reference sequence). V trimming: 8 bases; J trimming: 9 bases; junction bases outside the gene matches: 13.

The J gene is TRBJ1-2, the V gene TRBV25-1, with D tentatively TRBD1 (5 bases). This CDR3 has 13 residues. Trimming took off 4 bases at V and 4 bases at J, with 10 bases between the two ends. CDR1 MGHDK and CDR2 SYGVNS come from the germline V gene. The CDR3 coding sequence is TGTGCCAGCAGTGCTAGACAGTTCTATGGCTACACCTTC. Translation gives CASSARQFYGYTF.

This clone occurred a few times. This rearrangement joins TRBV12-3 or TRBV12-4 to TRBJ1-1; D is undetermined. The CDR3 extends over 13 amino acids. Between the trimmed V and J ends, which lost 4 bases and 3 bases, there was a span of 9 bases. The CDR3 DNA reads TGTGCCAGCAGTTCCTTAGCCGACACTGAAGCTTTCTTT. It specifies CASSSLADTEAFF.

The J gene is TRBJ1-4, the V gene TRBV9, with TRBD1 matching 7 bases. Germline trimming cut 3 bases from V and 6 bases from J; bases unmatched to any gene: 8. The CDR3 runs 15 residues. Looked up from germline, CDR1 is SGDLS and CDR2 is YYNGEE. The CDR3 sequence is CASSATGARDEKLFF. The CDR3 DNA reads as TGTGCCAGCAGCGCCACAGGGGCGCGGGATGAAAAACTGTTTTTT.

The CDR3 nucleotides are TGTGCCAGCCAGAGGACTAGCAGCACAGATACGCAGTATTTT. It yields the protein CASQRTSSTDTQYF. This sequence joins TRBV28 and TRBJ2-3, with 8 bases identical to TRBD2. V trimming: 8 bases; J trimming: 0 bases; junction bases outside the gene matches: 4. CDR3 length: 14 amino acids. Looked up from germline, CDR1 is MDHEN and CDR2 is SYDVKM.

This clone turned up a few times. J is TRBJ1-1 and V is TRBV27; no firm D call. CDR3 length: 14 amino acids. From germline, CDR1 is MNHEY and CDR2 SMNVEV (reference sequence). Trimming removed 6 bases at V and 5 bases at J, with 16 bases between. The CDR3 DNA sequence: TGTGCCAGCAGAGACGTGACGCGGGATACTGAAGCTTTCTTT. It encodes CASRDVTRDTEAFF.

This chain connects TRBV30 to TRBJ2-3; 8 nucleotides line up with TRBD1. The CDR3 length is 15 residues. Germline trimming cut 2 bases from V and 4 bases from J; bases unmatched to any gene: 8. CDR1 is GTSNPN, CDR2 SVGIG, per germline (reference sequence). The CDR3 loop is CAWSPTGGRADTQYF. The CDR3 coding sequence is TGTGCCTGGAGTCCTACAGGGGGAAGGGCAGATACGCAGTATTTT.

This rearrangement joins TRBV2 to TRBJ2-7, with 7 bases fitting TRBD1. The germline V gene encodes CDR1 SNHLY and CDR2 FYNNEI. Unmatched junction bases numbered 7, after V lost 7 bases and J lost 1 base. The CDR3 is 14 amino acids. In nucleotides, the CDR3 is TGTGCCAGCACCCTGACAGGGCTGTCCTACGAGCAGTACTTC. This encodes CASTLTGLSYEQYF.

The CDR3 coding sequence is TGTGCCAGCATCGGTTGGAACACTGAAGCTTTCTTT. Protein: CASIGWNTEAFF. The J gene is TRBJ1-1, the V gene TRBV12-3 or TRBV12-4; D unclear. V lost 7 bases and J lost 1, with 7 bases in between. The CDR3 is 12 amino acids.

The chain is built from TRBV9 and TRBJ1-1, with a possible D match to TRBD1 (5 bases). In germline, CDR1 is SGDLS, CDR2 YYNGEE. This CDR3 spans 14 amino acids. The V end was cut by 0 bases, the J end by 1 base, with 7 bases between. The CDR3 region has the DNA TGTGCCAGCAGCGTAGCTACAGGGAACACTGAAGCTTTCTTT. Translation gives CASSVATGNTEAFF.

This chain joins TRBV7-8 and TRBJ1-1; D is unclear. Germline V gene sequence: CDR1 SGHVS, CDR2 FQNEAQ. This CDR3 has 16 amino acids. Trimming pared 1 base from V and 5 bases from J, leaving 17 bases between. The CDR3 bases are TGTGCCAGCAGCTTAGTCCGGCCGGGCGTGGGAACTGAAGCTTTCTTT. Translated, it gives CASSLVRPGVGTEAFF.

The chain combines TRBV4-2 with TRBJ2-2; D is unresolved. Germline V CDR1 and CDR2: LGHNA, YNFKEQ. V was trimmed by 0 bases and J by 0 bases, leaving 5 bases between them. CDR3 size: 15 residues. This CDR3 is CASSQDPANTGELFF. In DNA form, the CDR3 reads TGTGCCAGCAGCCAAGATCCAGCGAACACCGGGGAGCTGTTTTTT.